This T cell receptor (beta chain) was observed in a study of T cells in Graves' hyperthyroidism and ophthalmopathy. Germline V lookup: CDR1 DFQATT, CDR2 SNEGSKA (reference sequence). This CDR3 has 14 residues. V lost 2 bases and J lost 4; bases outside the gene matches: 5. At least ten counts were recorded for this clonotype. Its matching antigen is unknown. Regions amplified from RNA transcripts were the TCR beta CDR3 regions. With the HTBI primer set, the TCR CDR3 went through a first round of RT-PCR. Each CDR3 protein gets one entry after TCRdb re-called the multiplex PCR reads with MiXCR. Of approximately 420,000 distinct CDR3 sequences listed, roughly an eighth were seen once; the top ten hold 5.3%. Study outcomes and limitations: Through a model of 13 V-J features, ophthalmopathy was separated from stable hyperthyroidism.

The chain links TRBV20-1 to TRBJ2-7; TRBD1 matches at 10 bases. This TCR was sampled from a woman in her late teens or twenties with Graves' hyperthyroidism. The sequenced sample consisted of blood. The CDR3 reads CSARSGTGAYEQYF. CDR3 DNA: TGCAGTGCTAGATCGGGGACAGGGGCGTACGAGCAGTACTTC.